This entry concerns a single TCR beta chain. The sample comes from a study of blood T cell repertoires in COVID-19. Looking at the study overall: The study drew acute and convalescent COVID-19 samples from the United States, Italy and Spain. PBMCs, B-cell-depleted T cells, or T cells were the source of the cDNA or gDNA that made up the material.

Per the authors' pipeline: Scientists estimated how many nucleated cells there were by amplifying reference gene primers. Generated by immunoSEQ multiplex PCR, the TCRdb table keeps only in-frame clones and is missing some. V and J calls and clone size come straight from that table; D and trimming were deduced from the DNA. In the table there are under 300,000 clones, 75% to 85% of which are singletons. Trimming removed 1 base from V and 2 bases from J; junction bases left unmatched: 11. Germline loops: CDR1 MNHEY, CDR2 SMNVEV (reference sequence). The CDR3 covers 18 residues. This clonotype originated in a human donor in a cohort sampled during active COVID-19. Sequencing used peripheral blood. The chain carries TRBV27 and TRBJ1-1; 9 bases match TRBD1. The CDR3 protein is CASSLFGTGSIQNTEAFF. The CDR3, as DNA: TGTGCCAGCAGTTTATTCGGGACAGGGTCAATTCAAAACACTGAAGCTTTCTTT.